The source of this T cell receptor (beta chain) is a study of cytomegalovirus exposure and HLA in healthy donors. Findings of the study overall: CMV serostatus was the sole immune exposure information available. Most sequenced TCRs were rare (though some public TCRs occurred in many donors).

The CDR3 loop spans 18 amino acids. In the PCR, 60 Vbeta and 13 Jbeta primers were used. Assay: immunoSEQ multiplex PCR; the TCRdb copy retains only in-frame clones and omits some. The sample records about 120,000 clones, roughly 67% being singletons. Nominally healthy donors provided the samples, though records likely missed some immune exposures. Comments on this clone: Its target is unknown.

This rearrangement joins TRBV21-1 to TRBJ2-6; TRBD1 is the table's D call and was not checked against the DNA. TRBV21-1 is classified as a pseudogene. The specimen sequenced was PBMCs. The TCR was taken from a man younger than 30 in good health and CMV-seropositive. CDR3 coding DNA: TGTGCCAGCAGCAAAGCTTGGGGGACAGGGCCCGGGGCCAACGTCCTGACTTTC. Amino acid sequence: CASSKAWGTGPGANVLTF.